This T cell receptor beta chain originates from a study of Ad26.COV2.S vaccination and SARS-CoV-2 variants. Germline CDR1 is SNHLY and CDR2 is FYNNEI. The V segment lost 5 bases and the J segment 2 bases; nucleotides outside the gene matches: 9. CDR3 length: 17 residues. This clone has just one count. No antigen is known for it. Treatment defined: 19 received Ad26.COV2.S at low or high dose, single or two shots; about five received placebo; per-sample allocation not given. On day 63 after the first injection, vaccine and placebo recipients gave samples. In Boston, an adult donor aged 18-55 years took part. Study-wide results and limits: Post-vaccination breadth of spike-specific CD8+ and CD4+ T cell responses was reportedly substantial.

TCRdb's table, derived via immunoSEQ multiplex PCR, lists solely in-frame clones and lacks some. This repertoire shows around 250,000 clones, 87% found once; its top ten account for 2.9%. The sequencing used peripheral blood, collected in a trial of Ad26.COV2.S vaccine versus placebo. This TCR was sampled from a person aged 18-65 years who received the Ad26.COV2.S COVID-19 vaccine or a placebo. The rearrangement uses TRBV2 and TRBJ2-3; 11 nucleotides line up with TRBD2. CDR3 DNA sequence: TGTGCCAGCAGTCTGACTAGCGGGGCGCTCCCCACAGATACGCAGTATTTT. It yields the protein CASSLTSGALPTDTQYF. Full variable domain (remainder filled in from reference TRBV2 and TRBJ2-3): EPEVTQTPSHQVTQMGQEVILRCVPISNHLYFYWYRQILGQKVEFLVSFYNNEISEKSEIFDDQFSVERPDGSNFTLKIRSTKLEDSAMYFCASSLTSGALPTDTQYFGPGTRLTVL.